Shown below are 29 T cell receptor beta chains from a single sample sequenced in a study of cytomegalovirus exposure and HLA in healthy donors. Both 60 Vbeta primers and 13 Jbeta primers went into the PCR. The repertoire was sequenced with immunoSEQ multiplex PCR; TCRdb's copy has only in-frame clones and lacks some. Altogether around 180,000 clones are present, around 68% being singletons, with the ten largest covering around 1.5%. The sequencing sample was made of PBMCs. These receptors were collected from a girl between 5 and 17 years old in good health and CMV-seronegative.

This sequence joins TRBV18 and TRBJ2-7; D may be TRBD2 (6 bases). The V end was cut by 0 bases, the J end by 1 base, with 13 bases between. CDR3 size: 16 residues. Germline-derived CDR1 and CDR2 are KGHSH and LQKENI. The CDR3 region has the DNA TGTGCCAGCTCACCACCCGGGGGTCATCTTTCCTACGAGCAGTACTTC. Amino acids: CASSPPGGHLSYEQYF.

The chain carries TRBV6-5 and TRBJ1-4; D remains ambiguous. The CDR3 runs to 15 residues. Per germline, CDR1 MNHEY and CDR2 SVGAGI. The germline V and J ends were trimmed by 2 bases and 8 bases, with 15 bases remaining between them. CDR3 loop: CASSYGNGFEEKLFF. In DNA, the CDR3 is TGTGCCAGCAGTTACGGAAACGGGTTCGAGGAAAAACTGTTTTTT.

This rearrangement joins TRBV15 to TRBJ2-5; TRBD2 matches at 8 bases. Germline CDR1 and CDR2: LNHNV and YYDKDF (reference sequence). The trim removed 5 bases at V and 4 bases at J, leaving 9 bases unmatched. This CDR3 is 15 amino acids long. CDR3 coding DNA: TGTGCCACCAGCCCCTCGGGAGGGCAGGGAGAGACCCAGTACTTC. Encoded protein: CATSPSGGQGETQYF. Using reference TRBV15 and TRBJ2-5 for the parts outside the CDR3, the full variable domain is DAMVIQNPRYQVTQFGKPVTLSCSQTLNHNVMYWYQQKSSQAPKLLFHYYDKDFNNEADTPDNFQSRRPNTSFCFLDIRSPGLGDTAMYLCATSPSGGQGETQYFGPGTRLLVL.

CDR3 loop: CASSEGPGLANTEAFF. CDR3 coding DNA: TGTGCCAGCAGTGAGGGCCCTGGGCTGGCGAACACTGAAGCTTTCTTT. This chain connects TRBV6-1 to TRBJ1-1; D ambiguous. The CDR3 is 16 residues long. The V gene lost 3 bases and the J gene lost 1 base, with 15 bases spanning the gap. Germline V gives CDR1 MNHNS, CDR2 SASEGT.

The gene calls are TRBV25-1 and TRBJ1-1; TRBD1 matches at 8 bases. The V segment lost 10 bases and the J segment 5 bases; nucleotides outside the gene matches: 3. This CDR3 spans 11 amino acids. Germline V gives CDR1 MGHDK, CDR2 SYGVNS. The CDR3 DNA reads as TGTGCCACTGACAGGGGTACTGAAGCTTTCTTT. Amino acid sequence: CATDRGTEAFF.

This clone was detected only a few times. J is TRBJ1-2 and V is TRBV11-2, with D uncertain. Trimming took 0 bases from V and 0 from J, leaving 8 bases between them. The CDR3 contains 15 residues. Per germline, CDR1 SGHAT and CDR2 FQNNGV. For the CDR3, the DNA is TGTGCCAGCAGCTTAGAGGGCAGCACTAACTATGGCTACACCTTC. Amino acid sequence: CASSLEGSTNYGYTF.

V is TRBV6-6 and J is TRBJ1-1; no clear D gene. Trimming removed 2 bases from V and 1 base from J, with 8 bases in between. This CDR3 has 14 residues. Germline V gene sequence: CDR1 MNHNY, CDR2 SVGAGI (reference sequence). CDR3 in amino acids: CASSYGGENTEAFF. In DNA, the CDR3 is TGTGCCAGCAGTTACGGCGGAGAGAACACTGAAGCTTTCTTT.

The chain couples TRBV5-6 to TRBJ2-2; D may be TRBD1 (5 bases). Germline lookup yields CDR1 SGHDT and CDR2 YYEEEE. V was cut by 0 bases and J by 4 bases, with 10 bases left in between. The CDR3 length is 15 residues. The CDR3 DNA sequence: TGTGCCAGCAGCTTGGGGGGCTCCGCCACCGGGGAGCTGTTTTTT. This sequence encodes CASSLGGSATGELFF.

The chain's CDR3 is CASSPQGIRERPQHF. The CDR3 DNA follows: TGTGCCAGCAGCCCACAGGGAATCCGCGAAAGGCCCCAGCATTTT. This chain joins TRBV7-2 and TRBJ1-5, with TRBD1 as a possible D gene (6 bases). The germline gives CDR1 SGHTA, CDR2 FQGNSA. V was trimmed by 5 bases and J by 9 bases, leaving 20 bases between them. This CDR3 comprises 15 residues.

This chain links TRBV7-9 with TRBJ2-5, with D hard to call. Germline CDR1 SEHNR, CDR2 FQNEAQ (reference sequence). V was pared by 1 base and J by 5 bases, with 8 bases between. The CDR3 extends over 13 amino acids. The CDR3 is CASSLGVRETQYF. Here the CDR3 DNA reads TGTGCCAGCAGCTTAGGAGTCAGGGAGACCCAGTACTTC.

V gene TRBV25-1 combines with J gene TRBJ1-1, with a possible D match to TRBD1 (5 bases). The V and J ends lost 2 bases and 5 bases respectively, with 15 bases between them. This CDR3 is 15 amino acids long. From germline, CDR1 is MGHDK and CDR2 SYGVNS. The CDR3 region has the DNA TGTGCCAGCAGTGAAAGTTGGGGGGAAGGGACTGAAGCTTTCTTT. It translates to CASSESWGEGTEAFF.

V and J are TRBV19 and TRBJ1-6, with D perhaps matching TRBD1 (6 bases). The CDR3 totals 16 residues. V lost 6 bases and J lost 5, with 17 bases in between. Germline-derived CDR1 and CDR2 are LNHDA and SQIVND (reference sequence). The CDR3 reads CASRRRTEVDNSPLHF. CDR3 bases: TGTGCCAGTAGGAGAAGGACAGAAGTGGATAATTCACCCCTCCACTTT.

The CDR3 reads CASSLDGTDTGELFF. Written as DNA, the CDR3 is TGTGCCAGCAGCTTAGATGGGACAGACACCGGGGAGCTGTTTTTT. V gene TRBV7-8 combines with J gene TRBJ2-2; 7 bases map to TRBD1. CDR1 is SGHVS and CDR2 is FQNEAQ in the germline V gene. CDR3 length: 15 residues. Trimming removed 1 base from V and 3 bases from J; junction bases left unmatched: 2.

The chain is built from TRBV4-2 and TRBJ2-3, with 12 bases fitting TRBD2. This CDR3 region has 18 residues. Per germline, CDR1 LGHNA and CDR2 YNFKEQ. J gave up 0 bases and V 1 base, and 5 bases lay outside the gene matches. As DNA, the CDR3 is TGTGCCAGCAGCCAAGCAGGACTAGCGGGGACTAGCACAGATACGCAGTATTTT. Translated: CASSQAGLAGTSTDTQYF.

The chain recombines TRBV20-1 with TRBJ1-1, with 8 positions matching TRBD1. Looked up from germline, CDR1 is DFQATT and CDR2 is SNEGSKA (reference sequence). The CDR3 loop spans 11 amino acids. V lost 4 bases and J lost 10; bases outside the gene matches: 5. As DNA, the CDR3 is TGCAGTGCTACCCGAGACAGGGGAGCTTTCTTT. Protein sequence: CSATRDRGAFF.

The V and J genes are TRBV5-1 and TRBJ1-1; D not certain. Between the trimmed V and J ends, which lost 4 bases and 0 bases, there was a span of 10 bases. CDR1 and CDR2 from the germline V gene are SGHRS and YFSETQ. CDR3 length: 14 amino acids. The CDR3 here is CASSRGPVNTEAFF. The DNA of the CDR3 is TGCGCCAGCAGCCGCGGGCCGGTGAACACTGAAGCTTTCTTT.

The chain links TRBV5-1 to TRBJ2-7; 11 nucleotides match TRBD1. In germline, CDR1 is SGHRS, CDR2 YFSETQ. The V and J ends lost 2 bases and 5 bases, in that order; junction bases with no gene match: 3. This CDR3 spans 14 amino acids. In DNA, the CDR3 is TGCGCCAGCAGCTTCGGACAGGGGGCGAACGAGCAGTACTTC. Translating it yields CASSFGQGANEQYF.

The rearrangement uses TRBV10-1 and TRBJ2-3; TRBD2 matches at 10 bases. This CDR3 is 12 amino acids long. Germline CDR1 and CDR2: WNHNN and SYGVQD (reference sequence). Germline trimming cut 5 bases from V and 12 bases from J; bases unmatched to any gene: 5. The CDR3 sequence is CASSPLAGVQYF. The CDR3 coding sequence is TGCGCCAGCAGTCCGCTAGCGGGGGTCCAGTATTTT.

This clone came up a few times. The chain carries TRBV7-9 and TRBJ1-4; D is ambiguous. The CDR3 runs to 12 residues. Germline assignment: CDR1 SEHNR and CDR2 FQNEAQ (reference sequence). The V gene lost 4 bases and the J gene lost 8 bases, with 8 bases spanning the gap. The CDR3 here is CASSYPREKLFF. DNA of the CDR3: TGTGCCAGCAGCTACCCCAGGGAAAAACTGTTTTTT.

This clone was detected only a few times. This sequence joins TRBV7-9 and TRBJ1-6, with 9 bases that match TRBD1. The trim removed 6 bases at V and 8 bases at J, leaving 11 bases unmatched. Germline CDR1 is SEHNR and CDR2 is FQNEAQ (reference sequence). The CDR3 spans 16 residues. The CDR3 bases are TGTGCCAGCAGTCTGACTTGGGACAGGGACGATTCACCCCTCCACTTT. It codes for CASSLTWDRDDSPLHF.

This chain connects TRBV7-2 to TRBJ1-1, with unresolved D. Germline V gene sequence: CDR1 SGHTA, CDR2 FQGNSA. This CDR3 has 14 residues. V was shortened by 1 base and J by 5 bases, with 11 bases between the two germline ends. The CDR3 bases are TGTGCCAGCAGCTTAGATCCTGGGGAGACTGAAGCTTTCTTT. Protein: CASSLDPGETEAFF.

The chain combines TRBV27 with TRBJ1-5, with 7 bases matching TRBD1. This CDR3 is 14 amino acids long. V lost 4 bases, J lost 1 base, and 1 base stayed unmatched. The germline CDR1 and CDR2 sequences are MNHEY and SMNVEV (reference sequence). The chain's CDR3 is CASSSQGSNQPQHF. CDR3 nucleotide sequence: TGTGCCAGCAGTTCACAGGGGAGCAATCAGCCCCAGCATTTT.

The chain has TRBV5-1 and TRBJ1-5; 8 bases agree with TRBD1. In germline, CDR1 is SGHRS, CDR2 YFSETQ. This CDR3 comprises 18 residues. Trimming removed 4 bases from V and 4 bases from J; junction bases left unmatched: 16. In nucleotides, the CDR3 is TGCGCCAGCAGCCCGGCCCCTGTTGGACAGGGAGGTAATCAGCCCCAGCATTTT. Amino acid sequence: CASSPAPVGQGGNQPQHF.

This chain connects TRBV9 to TRBJ2-1; 9 nucleotides match TRBD2. This CDR3 has 14 residues. CDR1 and CDR2 from the germline V gene are SGDLS and YYNGEE. The junction had 3 bases not matched to a gene; V was cut back by 0 bases and J by 8 bases. The CDR3 coding sequence is TGTGCCAGCAGCGTAGCGGGACTAGCAGATGAGCAGTTCTTC. It translates to CASSVAGLADEQFF.

This chain links TRBV5-1 with TRBJ1-1, with no clear D. CDR1 and CDR2 (germline): SGHRS, YFSETQ. V was clipped by 0 bases and J by 3 bases, with 12 bases between them. The CDR3 runs 15 residues. This CDR3 reads CASSLALFGDTEAFF. Written as DNA, the CDR3 is TGCGCCAGCAGCTTGGCCCTGTTCGGGGACACTGAAGCTTTCTTT. Drawing the rest from reference TRBV5-1 and TRBJ1-1, the complete variable domain is KAGVTQTPRYLIKTRGQQVTLSCSPISGHRSVSWYQQTPGQGLQFLFEYFSETQRNKGNFPGRFSGRQFSNSRSEMNVSTLELGDSALYLCASSLALFGDTEAFFGQGTRLTVV.

V usage is TRBV9 and J usage is TRBJ2-2; TRBD2 matches at 12 bases. The CDR3 is 16 residues long. Losses at the gene ends were 3 bases for V and 6 bases for J; bases not matched to a gene: 6. Germline V gene data show CDR1 as SGDLS and CDR2 as YYNGEE. The CDR3 reads CASSGLAGGPPGELFF. The CDR3 DNA is TGTGCCAGCAGCGGTCTAGCGGGGGGGCCTCCCGGGGAGCTGTTTTTT.

V gene TRBV5-1 combines with J gene TRBJ2-4; tentative D call: TRBD1 (6 bases). Deletions cut 3 bases from V and 4 bases from J, with 17 bases between. The germline CDR1 and CDR2 sequences are SGHRS and YFSETQ. The CDR3 is 16 amino acids. CDR3 region: CASSSTPDRVKNIQYF. CDR3 nucleotides: TGCGCCAGCAGCTCTACTCCGGACAGAGTAAAAAACATTCAGTACTTC.

The chain has TRBV10-2 and TRBJ2-3, with D possibly being TRBD2 (5 bases). This CDR3 has 14 residues. Germline V gene lookup returns CDR1 WSHSY and CDR2 SAAADI. Between the trimmed V and J ends, which lost 3 bases and 6 bases, there was a span of 13 bases. The CDR3 sequence is CASSDEGLRDTQYF. CDR3 sequence (DNA): TGCGCCAGCAGTGATGAGGGTTTAAGGGATACGCAGTATTTT.

The CDR3 region is CASSRRDRNYGYTF. In DNA form, the CDR3 reads TGTGCCAGCAGCCGGAGGGACAGAAACTATGGCTACACCTTC. This chain joins TRBV5-4 and TRBJ1-2, with 7 bases fitting TRBD1. V was clipped by 4 bases and J by 2 bases; unmatched bases: 5. This CDR3 spans 14 amino acids. The germline gives CDR1 SGHNT, CDR2 YYREEE (reference sequence).